This TCR beta chain was obtained from a study of T cell clones after liver transplantation. Study information: Post-transplant blood was tracked for graft-donor-reactive T cell clones identified in a pre-transplant mixed lymphocyte reaction.

This clone was picked up one time. The junction differs from germline at one of its ends, possibly a read error. This CDR3 is 14 amino acids long. CDR1 and CDR2 from the germline V gene are SSHAT and FNYEAQ (reference sequence). Clones were sequenced by immunoSEQ multiplex PCR, and TCRdb holds only the in-frame ones, with some missing. This sample has some 20,000 clones; about four fifths occur once, and the top ten carry about a third. The chain recombines TRBV7-7 with TRBJ2-5; 7 bases are a match to TRBD1. The sequence derives from a human patient who received a liver transplant. Some T cells may possibly be graft donor cells. The sequenced sample was CD8+ T cells from blood, obtained 52 to 60 months after liver transplant. The CDR3 bases are TGTGCTAGCACTGCAGACAGGGCTGCAGAGACCCAGTACTTC. Protein sequence: CASTADRAAETQYF.